This T cell receptor beta chain is from a study of cytomegalovirus exposure and HLA in healthy donors. General study results and limits: Associated with cytomegalovirus, according to the listing, were 150 to 200 TCR beta chains. A missense variant in DCLRE1C was later tied to TCR beta V- and J-gene trimming. Accounts indicate the classifier identified cytomegalovirus status with strong specificity and sensitivity.

Unrecorded immune exposures were likely, despite nominal health at sampling. In the PCR, 60 Vbeta and 13 Jbeta primers were used. The method was immunoSEQ multiplex PCR; TCRdb's version includes in-frame clones alone and lacks a portion of them. This sample yields roughly 290,000 clones, of which 80% to 90% are seen a single time; 2% to 3% belongs to the top ten. Turning to this clone: Antigen unknown. The same CDR3 is also encoded by other DNA sequences in this sample.

The source material was PBMCs. The clonotype comes from a young woman in good health and CMV-seronegative.

The CDR3 spells CASGPATGLQPQHF. The DNA for the CDR3 is TGTGCTAGTGGTCCGGCGACAGGTCTTCAGCCCCAGCATTTT. This chain links TRBV12-5 with TRBJ1-5, with D possibly matching TRBD1 (6 bases). This CDR3 has 14 amino acids. The germline V gene has CDR1 LGHNT and CDR2 FRNRAP. Trimming removed 5 bases from V and 6 bases from J, with 14 bases in between.